This T cell receptor (beta chain) was sequenced for a study of blood T cells in healthy people across ages. Study-level findings and limits: Strong correlation linked observed beta diversity and percent naive T cells.

The germline V and J ends were trimmed by 2 bases and 5 bases, with 13 bases remaining between them. The CDR3 consists of 14 residues. Together with a sample-barcoded 5' primer, a J-beta primer mix was included in a second PCR lasting about 7 to 12 cycles. MiXCR, applied by TCRdb to the 5' RACE reads, yields one record per CDR3 protein. The table has roughly 2 million distinct CDR3 sequences, 49% seen once. Note on this clonotype: Its antigen is as yet unknown.

The V call is TRBV6-7, the J call TRBJ2-7, with a tentative D call TRBD2 (7 bases). Being an ORF, TRBV6-7 has a function that is uncertain. The sequencing sample was made of blood. This clonotype was obtained from a woman aged 40 to 49 in good health. The CDR3 region is CASSYRGGSDEQYF. As DNA, the CDR3 is TGTGCCAGCAGTTACCGCGGGGGCTCGGACGAGCAGTACTTC.